This T cell receptor (beta chain) was observed in a study of PD-L1 blockade in urothelial cancer. There are 16 residues in the CDR3. From germline, CDR1 is SGDLS and CDR2 YYNGEE. After removal of 3 bases from V and 7 bases from J, the junction contained 7 bases not matched to a gene. Measured with immunoSEQ multiplex PCR; TCRdb has only the in-frame clones, and not every one. The sample has roughly 100,000 clones, under 85% seen once; the top ten hold 2% to 2.5%. This clone has just one count. The source material was PBMCs, sampled around atezolizumab (anti-PD-L1) treatment. This chain connects TRBV9 to TRBJ2-1; 13 bases agree with TRBD2. The receptor's source is a man in his fifties with urothelial cancer. CDR3 in DNA: TGTGCCAGCAGCGACGGACTAGCGGGAGTGGGAAATGAGCAGTTCTTC. Protein: CASSDGLAGVGNEQFF.